This T cell receptor (beta chain) was obtained from a study of cytomegalovirus exposure and HLA in healthy donors. Study in general: Unique TCR beta sequences numbering some 120 million came from around 180 million T cells in an earlier analysis.

Unmatched junction bases numbered 4, after V lost 5 bases and J lost 10 bases. The CDR3 covers 11 residues. Germline CDR1 is MDHEN and CDR2 is SYDVKM. Whole-study results and caveats: Testing in vitro showed a few CMV-associated chains specific for CMV antigens. HLA alleles were associated with 15,000 to 20,000 TCR beta sequences in a later analysis at 0.05 false discovery rate.

Primers for the PCR totalled 60 Vbeta and 13 Jbeta. The table came from immunoSEQ multiplex PCR; TCRdb's copy has only in-frame clones and leaves some out. The profile shows some 190,000 clones, 77% of them singletons. Points on this clone: Antigen specificity is unknown.

The receptor was isolated from a man between 18 and 29 years old in good health and CMV-seronegative. Specimen: PBMCs. V usage is TRBV28 and J usage is TRBJ1-1; 7 bases are a match to TRBD1. The CDR3 is CASSPGTAAFF. The CDR3 region has the DNA TGTGCCAGCAGTCCGGGGACAGCAGCTTTCTTT. The complete variable domain, with remaining parts taken from reference TRBV28 and TRBJ1-1, reads DVKVTQSSRYLVKRTGEKVFLECVQDMDHENMFWYRQDPGLGLRLIYFSYDVKMKEKGDIPEGYSVSREKKERFSLILESASTNQTSMYLCASSPGTAAFFGQGTRLTVV.